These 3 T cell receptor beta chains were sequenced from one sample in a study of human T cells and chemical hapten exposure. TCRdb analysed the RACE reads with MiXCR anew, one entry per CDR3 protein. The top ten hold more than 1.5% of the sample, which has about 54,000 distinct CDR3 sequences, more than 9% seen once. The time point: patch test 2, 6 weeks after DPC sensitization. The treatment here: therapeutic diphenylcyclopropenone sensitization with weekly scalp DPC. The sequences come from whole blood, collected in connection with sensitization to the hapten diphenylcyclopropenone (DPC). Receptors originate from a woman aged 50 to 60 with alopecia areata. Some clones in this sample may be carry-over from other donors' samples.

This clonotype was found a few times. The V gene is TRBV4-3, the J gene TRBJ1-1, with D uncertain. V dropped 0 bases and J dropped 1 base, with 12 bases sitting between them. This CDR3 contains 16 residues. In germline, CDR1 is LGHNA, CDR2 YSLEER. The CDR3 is CASSQDWGEKNTEAFF. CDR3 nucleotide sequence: TGCGCCAGCAGCCAAGATTGGGGAGAGAAGAACACTGAAGCTTTCTTT.

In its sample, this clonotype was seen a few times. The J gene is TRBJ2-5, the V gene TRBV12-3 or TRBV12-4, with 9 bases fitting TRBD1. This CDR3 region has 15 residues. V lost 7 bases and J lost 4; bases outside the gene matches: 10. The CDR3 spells CASTSQGAGRETQYF. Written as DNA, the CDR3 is TGTGCCAGCACCTCACAGGGGGCCGGACGAGAGACCCAGTACTTC.

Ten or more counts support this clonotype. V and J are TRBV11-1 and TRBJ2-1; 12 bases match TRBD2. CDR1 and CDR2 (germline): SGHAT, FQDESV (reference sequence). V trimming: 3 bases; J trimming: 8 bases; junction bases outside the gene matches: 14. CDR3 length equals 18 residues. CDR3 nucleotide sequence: TGTGCCAGCAGCTTTGGCCACCTAGCGGGGGGGCTTAGCGATGAGCAGTTCTTC. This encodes CASSFGHLAGGLSDEQFF.